This TCR beta chain was identified during a study of blood T cells in healthy people across ages. Primers used in a second PCR of roughly 6 to 12 cycles were a sample-barcoded 5' primer and a J-beta primer mix. Carrying 12 random nucleotides, a template-switch adaptor labeled each individual cDNA molecule. TCRdb itself ran the 5' RACE reads through MiXCR, one entry per CDR3 protein. The sample lists 600,000 or so distinct CDR3 sequences; around 50% were seen once. V lost 6 bases and J lost 5; bases outside the gene matches: 13. In germline, CDR1 is SGHAT, CDR2 FQDESV (reference sequence). The CDR3 runs to 16 residues. Points from the study as a whole: Researchers said unsorted PBMCs prevented a conclusive naive versus antigen-experienced comparison.

A few counts support this clonotype. Its antigen is unknown. The sequence was obtained from a man older than 75 in good health. The chain is built from TRBV11-1 and TRBJ2-5; 9 bases map to TRBD2. The specimen sequenced was blood. In DNA form, the CDR3 reads TGTGCCAGCAGTCCCGGACTAGCGACATTTCCGGAGACCCAGTACTTC. This encodes CASSPGLATFPETQYF.